This section outlines one TCR beta chain sequence together with its context. What it recognizes is unknown. CDR3 length: 16 residues. Trimming at V came to 5 bases and at J to 4 bases, leaving 11 bases not matched to a gene. CDR1 and CDR2 (germline): SGHRS, YFSETQ. The sample is drawn from a study of blood T cells in healthy people across ages. Study-wide findings and caveats: CMV status of donors was unknown, possibly confounding expanded clonotype changes.

Primed by a sample-barcoded 5' primer and a J-beta primer mix, a second PCR proceeded for about 6 to 11 cycles. Each of the cDNA molecules was tagged by a template-switch adaptor with 12 random nucleotides. Every sample returned 2.5 million or more CDR3-containing paired-end reads. TCRdb re-derived calls from the 5' RACE reads in MiXCR, one entry per CDR3 protein. The sample lists about 1.8 million distinct CDR3 sequences; about 50% were seen once. The chain is built from TRBV5-1 and TRBJ2-5; 10 bases map to TRBD2. This clonotype was sampled from a woman between 40 and 55 years old in good health. Sequenced input: blood. The chain's CDR3 is CASSSRKAGGLETQYF. CDR3 coding DNA: TGCGCCAGCAGTTCCCGGAAAGCGGGGGGGCTAGAGACCCAGTACTTC. Looking up the rest from reference TRBV5-1 and TRBJ2-5 gives the full variable domain: KAGVTQTPRYLIKTRGQQVTLSCSPISGHRSVSWYQQTPGQGLQFLFEYFSETQRNKGNFPGRFSGRQFSNSRSEMNVSTLELGDSALYLCASSSRKAGGLETQYFGPGTRLLVL.